This T cell receptor beta chain was documented in a study of T cells in Graves' hyperthyroidism and ophthalmopathy. Study-level background: The blood sample was taken at first diagnosis, before treatment began. Study results and limitations: A model of 13 V-J features distinguished ophthalmopathy from stable hyperthyroidism.

The CDR3 loop spans 13 amino acids. Germline assignment: CDR1 SGHTA and CDR2 FQGNSA. V lost 4 bases and J 6 bases, leaving 10 bases between the germline ends. Authors of the study amplified TCR beta CDR3 regions from RNA transcripts. The TCR CDR3 was amplified in a first-round RT-PCR using the HTBI primer set. MiXCR, run by TCRdb on the multiplex PCR reads, gives a single entry per CDR3 protein. The sample has about 690,000 distinct CDR3 sequences; roughly 17% are singletons. This clonotype was counted ten times or more. Its antigen is not known. Stable Graves' hyperthyroidism denoted no ophthalmopathy progression over 18 months. Each patient was aged 18 to 65 and had newly diagnosed hyperthyroidism of under 2 months' duration.

The source material was blood. The sequence was obtained from a man aged 50-59 years with Graves' hyperthyroidism. The chain couples TRBV7-2 to TRBJ2-1; tentatively, D is TRBD1 or TRBD2 (5 bases each). CDR3 in amino acids: CASSWDPRNEQFF. The DNA of the CDR3 is TGTGCCAGCAGCTGGGACCCACGCAATGAGCAGTTCTTC.